This TCR beta chain was identified during a study of blood T cells in healthy people across ages. Samples each had at least 5.5 micrograms of total RNA extracted. The CDR3 is made up of 15 amino acids. Germline V gives CDR1 DFQATT, CDR2 SNEGSKA (reference sequence). With 8 bases clipped from V and 3 bases from J, the junction kept 11 bases outside the gene matches. As regards this clonotype: The antigen remains unidentified.

Then a second PCR, running roughly 7 to 12 cycles, was carried out with a sample-barcoded 5' primer and a J-beta primer mix. Each of the samples gave a minimum of 3 million paired-end reads that contained CDR3. From the 5' RACE reads, TCRdb called clonotypes with MiXCR, one entry per CDR3 protein. The table lists 1.5 million to 2 million distinct CDR3 sequences, about 49% of them singletons. Study results and caveats: The study found TCR beta diversity correlated strongly with naive T cell percentage. Diversity figures derived from one million T cells were judged to underestimate the true value.

This chain links TRBV20-1 with TRBJ2-1; 9 bases agree with TRBD1. The TCR originated in a woman aged 40 to 50 in good health. The source material was blood. In DNA form, the CDR3 reads TGCAGTACTGAGAGGGGGACAGGGCTCTACAATGAGCAGTTCTTC. Protein: CSTERGTGLYNEQFF.